This T cell receptor beta chain was captured in a study of blood T cell repertoires in COVID-19. Study-wide background: Samples of COVID-19 (acute and convalescent) were obtained from the United States, Italy and Spain.

Those who participated ranged in age from roughly 18 to 89 years and resided in about two dozen US areas. Categorization into cohorts depended on clinical history that participants reported. On this clone itself: In the same sample, other DNA sequences code for this CDR3.

CDR3 length: 13 residues. CDR1 SGHRS and CDR2 YFSETQ come from the germline V gene. Trimming cost V 0 bases and J 8 bases, with 11 bases left between them. Per the original methods: It was from reference gene primer amplification that nucleated cell counts were estimated. Using immunoSEQ multiplex PCR, the repertoire was profiled, and TCRdb retains in-frame clones only, with some absent. The DNA gave D and trimming, while V, J and clone size come from that table. The table lists around 300,000 clones, nearly 90% of them singletons. V is TRBV5-1 and J is TRBJ1-2; maybe TRBD1 (5 bases). The sequenced material came from PBMCs or T cells enriched from blood (not recorded which). This receptor was obtained from a woman aged 18-29 years with acute COVID-19. The CDR3 DNA sequence: TGCGCCAGCAGCTTGGCAGGGCTAGGGGGCTACACCTTC. It yields the protein CASSLAGLGGYTF.